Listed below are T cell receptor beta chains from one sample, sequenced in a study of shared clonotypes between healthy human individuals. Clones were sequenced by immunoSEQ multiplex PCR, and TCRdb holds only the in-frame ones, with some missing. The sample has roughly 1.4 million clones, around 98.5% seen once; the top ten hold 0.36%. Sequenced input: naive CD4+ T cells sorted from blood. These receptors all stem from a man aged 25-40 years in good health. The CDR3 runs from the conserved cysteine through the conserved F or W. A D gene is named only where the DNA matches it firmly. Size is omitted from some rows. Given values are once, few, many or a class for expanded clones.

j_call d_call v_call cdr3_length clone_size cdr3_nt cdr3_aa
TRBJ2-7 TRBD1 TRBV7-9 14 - TGTGCCAGCAGCCGTGGACAGGGCACCTACGAGCAGTACTTC CASSRGQGTYEQYF
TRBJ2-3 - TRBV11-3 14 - TGTGCCAGCAGCTCTTTGGACAGCACAGATACGCAGTATTTT CASSSLDSTDTQYF
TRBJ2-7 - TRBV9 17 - TGTGCCAGCAGCCTCCAAAGTACTCCTCATGCCCTATACGAGCAGTACTTC CASSLQSTPHALYEQYF
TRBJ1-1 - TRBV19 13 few TGTGCCAGTAGTATCACAGGGAACACTGAAGCTTTCTTT CASSITGNTEAFF
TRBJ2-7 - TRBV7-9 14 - TGTGCCAGCAGCCCCCGGGGGGCGGGTTACGAGCAGTACTTC CASSPRGAGYEQYF
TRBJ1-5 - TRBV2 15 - TGTGCCAGCAGTGAAGAGGGGTATTTCTCACAGCCCCAGCATTTT CASSEEGYFSQPQHF
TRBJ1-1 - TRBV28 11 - TGTGCCAGCAGCTTTTGGCCTGAAGCTTTCTTT CASSFWPEAFF
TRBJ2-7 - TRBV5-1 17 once TGCGCCAGCAATTGGTCCCCAGGGGAAGACTCGTGGGGCGAGCAGTACTTC CASNWSPGEDSWGEQYF
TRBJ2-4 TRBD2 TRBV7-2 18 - TGTGCCAGCAGCTTAGAGGTGGGAGGGCCCCTAGCCAAAAACATTCAGTACTTC CASSLEVGGPLAKNIQYF
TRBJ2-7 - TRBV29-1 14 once TGCAGCGCAAGCAGTGCAGTGATTACCTACGAGCAGTACTTC CSASSAVITYEQYF
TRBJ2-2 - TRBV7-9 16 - TGTGCCAGCAACCCAACCGGGACTCCTAACACCGGGGAGCTGTTTTTT CASNPTGTPNTGELFF
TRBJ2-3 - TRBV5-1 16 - TGCGCCAGCAGCTCCCCAGGCTGGGGCGCAGCAGATACGCAGTATTTT CASSSPGWGAADTQYF
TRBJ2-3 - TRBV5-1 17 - TGCGCCAGCAGCTGGAGGATGGGGAGAAAGGGCCCAGATACGCAGTATTTT CASSWRMGRKGPDTQYF
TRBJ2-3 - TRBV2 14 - TGTGCCAGCAGATGGGGTGAAAGCACAGATACGCAGTATTTT CASRWGESTDTQYF
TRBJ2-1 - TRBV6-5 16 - TGTGCCAGCAGTTATTCGCCGACGAGCTCCTACAATGAGCAGTTCTTC CASSYSPTSSYNEQFF
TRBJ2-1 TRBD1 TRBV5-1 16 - TGCGCCAGCAGCCTCCGGACAGGGGACGACTCTCGTGAGCAGTTCTTC CASSLRTGDDSREQFF
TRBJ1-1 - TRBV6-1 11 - TGTGCCAGCAGATCCGGGGCTGAAGCTTTCTTT CASRSGAEAFF
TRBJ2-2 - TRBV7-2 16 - TGTGCCAGCAGCTTAGCCCAGGGTTGGGGGGCCGGGGAGCTGTTTTTT CASSLAQGWGAGELFF
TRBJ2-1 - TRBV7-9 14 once TGTGCCAGCAGCTTAGCGGGACTCGGCAATGAGCAGTTCTTC CASSLAGLGNEQFF
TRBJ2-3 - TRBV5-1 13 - TGCGCCAGCAGCCTCCGGAGCACAGATACGCAGTATTTT CASSLRSTDTQYF
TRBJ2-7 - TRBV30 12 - TGTGCCTGGAGTGTAACGGAATACGAGCAGTACTTC CAWSVTEYEQYF
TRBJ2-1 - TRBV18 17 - TGTGCCAGCTCACCACCGGTTTGGGACAAAGACTACAATGAGCAGTTCTTC CASSPPVWDKDYNEQFF
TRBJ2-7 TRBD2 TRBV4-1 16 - TGCGCCAGCAGCCTGGGACTAGCGGGAGTCGGTTACGAGCAGTACTTC CASSLGLAGVGYEQYF
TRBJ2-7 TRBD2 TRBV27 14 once TGTGCCAGCAGAAGTAGCGGGAGTGCCTACGAGCAGTACTTC CASRSSGSAYEQYF
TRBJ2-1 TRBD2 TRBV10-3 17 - TGTGCCATCAGTCGCGGACTAGCGGGAGATTCGGGCAATGAGCAGTTCTTC CAISRGLAGDSGNEQFF
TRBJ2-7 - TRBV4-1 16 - TGCGCCAGCAGCCAAGACTATCCGGGATACACCTACGAGCAGTACTTC CASSQDYPGYTYEQYF
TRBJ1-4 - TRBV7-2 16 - TGTGCCAGCAGTTTGGAGATTGGACGCCCGAAGGGAAAACTGTTTTTT CASSLEIGRPKGKLFF
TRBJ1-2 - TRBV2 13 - TGTGCCAGCAGTGGCGGACATCTTTATGGCTACACCTTC CASSGGHLYGYTF
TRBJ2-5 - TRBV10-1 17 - TGCGCCAGCAGTGAGTCGGTCGGGAGTGGGGGCCAAGAGACCCAGTACTTC CASSESVGSGGQETQYF
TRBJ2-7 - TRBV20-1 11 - TGCAGTGCTTTCCCAGGACGCGAGCAGTACTTC CSAFPGREQYF
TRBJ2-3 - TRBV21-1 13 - TGTGCCAGCAGCAGGAAAGCCCTGGCTACGCAGTATTTT CASSRKALATQYF
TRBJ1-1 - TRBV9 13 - TGTGCCAGCAGCGTAGATTTCAGGAGTGAAGCTTTCTTT CASSVDFRSEAFF
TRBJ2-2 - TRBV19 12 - TGTGCCAGTAGTATAACGGCCGGGGAGCTGTTTTTT CASSITAGELFF
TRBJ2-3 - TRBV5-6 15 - TGTGCCAGCAGCTTGTTCCGAGAAAGCACAGATACGCAGTATTTT CASSLFRESTDTQYF
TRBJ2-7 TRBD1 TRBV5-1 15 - TGCGCCAGCAGCCCCGGGACAGGGGATTCCTACGAGCAGTACTTC CASSPGTGDSYEQYF
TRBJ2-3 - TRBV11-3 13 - TGTGCCAGCAGTTTGGACAGTCAAGATACGCAGTATTTT CASSLDSQDTQYF
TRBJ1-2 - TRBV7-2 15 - TGTGCCAGCAGCTTAAACAACCCCAGTGGTTATGGCTACACCTTC CASSLNNPSGYGYTF